Following are 14 T cell receptor beta chains from one sample sequenced in a study of control samples from healthy donors and cancer patients. Sequenced by immunoSEQ multiplex PCR; TCRdb stores in-frame clones only, minus some. Among more than 85,000 clones listed, 84% were seen once. Sequencing input: PBMCs. The source of these receptors is a man aged 65 to 79 with lung cancer.

The chain joins TRBV6-1 to TRBJ2-7; the D gene is possibly TRBD2 (5 bases). The CDR3 extends over 14 amino acids. Germline values: CDR1 MNHNS, CDR2 SASEGT. Trimming cost V 2 bases and J 3 bases, with 11 bases left between them. The CDR3 protein is CASSESVGVYEQYF. The CDR3 bases are TGTGCCAGCAGTGAATCGGTCGGGGTCTACGAGCAGTACTTC.

The chain uses TRBV7-9 and TRBJ2-1; 8 nucleotides align to TRBD2. With 7 bases clipped from V and 9 bases from J, the junction kept 5 bases outside the gene matches. The CDR3 totals 12 residues. Per the germline V gene, CDR1 is SEHNR and CDR2 is FQNEAQ (reference sequence). The CDR3 sequence is CASTLGGGEQFF. The CDR3 bases are TGTGCCAGCACCCTCGGGGGGGGTGAGCAGTTCTTC.

The V call is TRBV7-2, the J call TRBJ1-1; D unclear. V lost 5 bases and J lost 0, with 13 bases in between. CDR3 length equals 15 residues. CDR1 and CDR2 from the germline V gene are SGHTA and FQGNSA. CDR3 bases: TGTGCCAGCAGCCAGACCACTGGGGTGAACACTGAAGCTTTCTTT. Its protein is CASSQTTGVNTEAFF.

J is TRBJ1-5 and V is TRBV19; 10 positions agree with TRBD1. V shed 5 bases and J 7 bases; nucleotides not matched to a gene: 8. The germline V gene has CDR1 LNHDA and CDR2 SQIVND (reference sequence). The CDR3 contains 15 residues. CDR3 sequence reads: CASSGIGTGEQPQHF. In DNA form, the CDR3 reads TGTGCCAGTAGTGGCATCGGGACAGGGGAACAGCCCCAGCATTTT.

This chain connects TRBV7-9 to TRBJ1-1; D gene unclear. V gave up 1 base and J gave up 10 bases, with 13 bases separating them. The CDR3 spans 13 residues. Germline lookup yields CDR1 SEHNR and CDR2 FQNEAQ (reference sequence). CDR3: CASSLDTPSGAFF. The DNA for the CDR3 is TGTGCCAGCAGCTTAGACACCCCCTCGGGAGCTTTCTTT.

The CDR3 loop reads CASSLKRAGGSYNEQFF. CDR3 bases: TGTGCCAGCAGCTTAAAGAGGGCAGGGGGCTCCTACAATGAGCAGTTCTTC. This chain links TRBV7-3 with TRBJ2-1, with 7 bases lining up with TRBD1. CDR1 is SGHTA and CDR2 is FQGTGA in the germline V gene. CDR3 size: 17 residues. Trimming at V came to 1 base and at J to 0 bases, leaving 6 bases not matched to a gene.

This rearrangement joins TRBV11-2 to TRBJ2-7; tentatively, D is TRBD1 (7 bases). Trimming pared 1 base from V and 0 bases from J, leaving 13 bases between. CDR1 is SGHAT, CDR2 FQNNGV, per germline. CDR3 length: 16 amino acids. CDR3 residues: CASSLVPRGDSYEQYF. The DNA of the CDR3 is TGTGCCAGCAGCTTAGTCCCCAGGGGGGACTCCTACGAGCAGTACTTC.

V gene TRBV7-9 combines with J gene TRBJ2-5, with D tentatively TRBD1 or TRBD2 (5 bases each). CDR3 size: 14 residues. The V gene's germline CDR1 is SEHNR and CDR2 FQNEAQ (reference sequence). The V and J ends lost 3 bases and 1 base respectively, with 9 bases between them. CDR3 sequence (DNA): TGTGCCAGCAGCTTGCCGGGACGCCAAGAGACCCAGTACTTC. Translated, it gives CASSLPGRQETQYF.

This chain uses TRBV29-1 with TRBJ1-5, with D uncertain. The CDR3 is 13 amino acids. Looked up from germline, CDR1 is SQVTM and CDR2 is ANQGSEA. Trimming took 6 bases from V and 2 from J, leaving 11 bases between them. The CDR3: CSVCDRGNQPQHF. The CDR3 region has the DNA TGCAGCGTCTGCGATAGAGGCAATCAGCCCCAGCATTTT. Together with reference TRBV29-1 and TRBJ1-5, the CDR3 gives the full variable domain: SAVISQKPSRDICQRGTSLTIQCQVDSQVTMMFWYRQQPGQSLTLIATANQGSEATYESGFVIDKFPISRPNLTFSTLTVSNMSPEDSSIYLCSVCDRGNQPQHFGDGTRLSIL.

V usage is TRBV28 and J usage is TRBJ2-6, with TRBD1 matching 9 bases. J lost 0 bases, V lost 4 bases, and 4 bases had no gene match. Germline V gene sequence: CDR1 MDHEN, CDR2 SYDVKM. This CDR3 spans 17 amino acids. The CDR3 protein is CASSSGTGSSGANVLTF. For the CDR3, the DNA is TGTGCCAGCAGTTCCGGGACAGGGAGCTCTGGGGCCAACGTCCTGACTTTC.

The chain joins TRBV19 to TRBJ2-4; D remains unclear. V was clipped by 0 bases and J by 0 bases, with 9 bases between them. Germline CDR1 LNHDA, CDR2 SQIVND (reference sequence). The CDR3 consists of 16 residues. For the CDR3, the DNA is TGTGCCAGTAGTATAGAGGCCGGGTTAGCCAAAAACATTCAGTACTTC. The encoded protein is CASSIEAGLAKNIQYF.

The chain combines TRBV19 with TRBJ2-2, with TRBD2 identical over 9 bases. CDR3 size: 15 residues. V gave up 6 bases and J gave up 8 bases; unmatched junction bases: 10. Germline V gene lookup returns CDR1 LNHDA and CDR2 SQIVND (reference sequence). The CDR3 region is CASRLAGDPRGELFF. CDR3 DNA sequence: TGTGCCAGTAGATTAGCGGGGGACCCTAGGGGGGAGCTGTTTTTT.

This chain joins TRBV30 and TRBJ1-3, with D unclear. The V end was cut by 4 bases, the J end by 3 bases, with 10 bases between. This CDR3 region has 13 residues. Germline V gene sequence: CDR1 GTSNPN, CDR2 SVGIG (reference sequence). This chain's CDR3 is CAWKVAGGNTIYF. The CDR3 DNA reads as TGTGCCTGGAAAGTGGCGGGTGGAAACACCATATATTTT.

V is TRBV19 and J is TRBJ1-5; 9 bases are a match to TRBD1. The CDR3 runs to 17 residues. Germline assignment: CDR1 LNHDA and CDR2 SQIVND (reference sequence). J gave up 4 bases and V 3 bases, and 10 bases lay outside the gene matches. This CDR3 is CASSITGGPDSNQPQHF. The CDR3 nucleotides read TGTGCCAGTAGTATTACAGGGGGCCCAGATTCTAATCAGCCCCAGCATTTT. The full variable domain, rest sourced from reference TRBV19 and TRBJ1-5, is DGGITQSPKYLFRKEGQNVTLSCEQNLNHDAMYWYRQDPGQGLRLIYYSQIVNDFQKGDIAEGYSVSREKKESFPLTVTSAQKNPTAFYLCASSITGGPDSNQPQHFGDGTRLSIL.